Presented here are 27 T cell receptor beta chains from one specimen sequenced in a study of response to subunit inactivated influenza vaccine. TCRdb analysed the RT-PCR reads with MiXCR anew, one entry per CDR3 protein. The table includes about 780,000 distinct CDR3 sequences, roughly 18% detected once. The starting material was PBMCs from blood, obtained approximately 5 days after vaccination. The origin of the receptors is a middle-aged man who received an inactivated influenza vaccine.

J is TRBJ2-3 and V is TRBV7-2; TRBD1 or TRBD2 may be the D gene (5 bases each). Looked up from germline, CDR1 is SGHTA and CDR2 is FQGNSA. The CDR3 consists of 17 residues. V lost 5 bases to trimming and J lost 2 bases, with 20 bases between them. The CDR3: CASSPGAPAVATDTQYF. The CDR3 nucleotides read TGTGCCAGCAGCCCTGGGGCTCCAGCGGTAGCCACAGATACGCAGTATTTT.

This clonotype was counted at least ten times. V usage is TRBV12-3 or TRBV12-4 and J usage is TRBJ2-5; the D is unclear. V lost 3 bases to trimming and J lost 5 bases, with 10 bases between them. The CDR3 covers 13 residues. CDR3 residues: CASSFVRSETQYF. The CDR3 region has the DNA TGTGCCAGCAGTTTTGTCAGATCTGAGACCCAGTACTTC.

The chain combines TRBV11-2 with TRBJ2-5; no definite D call. The germline CDR1 and CDR2 sequences are SGHAT and FQNNGV. The CDR3 spans 13 residues. Trimming cost V 5 bases and J 2 bases, with 9 bases left between them. In DNA form, the CDR3 reads TGTGCCAGCAGCGCCGAACCACAAGAGACCCAGTACTTC. This codes for CASSAEPQETQYF.

The rearrangement links TRBV27 to TRBJ2-2; a possible D gene is TRBD1 (6 bases). Trimming left V 5 bases short and J 11 bases short, with 21 bases between. Per germline, CDR1 MNHEY and CDR2 SMNVEV (reference sequence). This CDR3 has 15 amino acids. This CDR3 reads CASSLTGKLDDELFF. The DNA for the CDR3 is TGTGCCAGCAGTCTCACAGGGAAGCTGGACGACGAGCTGTTTTTT.

The chain couples TRBV4-2 to TRBJ2-3, with TRBD2 matching over 12 bases. This CDR3 spans 22 amino acids. Per the germline V gene, CDR1 is LGHNA and CDR2 is YNFKEQ. V lost 4 bases and J lost 0; bases outside the gene matches: 20. The CDR3 nucleotides read TGTGCCAGCAGCCGAAGAGTCCGGACTAGCGGGGAACAAACCTCTAGCACAGATACGCAGTATTTT. Its protein product is CASSRRVRTSGEQTSSTDTQYF.

The chain combines TRBV9 with TRBJ1-5; no reliable D call. Trimming took 0 bases from V and 0 from J, leaving 4 bases between them. CDR3 length: 14 amino acids. CDR1 and CDR2 from the germline V gene are SGDLS and YYNGEE. CDR3 sequence (DNA): TGTGCCAGCAGCGTAGGGGATAGCAATCAGCCCCAGCATTTT. Amino acids: CASSVGDSNQPQHF.

A few counts support this clonotype. J is TRBJ2-7 and V is TRBV10-3, with 8 bases aligning to TRBD2. The CDR3 is made up of 14 amino acids. CDR1 and CDR2 (germline): ENHRY, SYGVKD. V shed 4 bases, J shed 6 bases, and the junction held 8 bases outside the gene matches. The CDR3 nucleotides are TGTGCCATCAGTGCGTTGGCGGGAGGTAGCGAGCAGTACTTC. This codes for CAISALAGGSEQYF.

This clonotype showed up just a few times. V and J are TRBV7-9 and TRBJ2-7, with D possibly being TRBD1 (7 bases). Trimming pared 1 base from V and 0 bases from J, leaving 13 bases between. The CDR3 has 16 residues. Germline-derived CDR1 and CDR2 are SEHNR and FQNEAQ (reference sequence). CDR3: CASSLGSGGTSYEQYF. DNA for the CDR3: TGTGCCAGCAGCTTAGGATCAGGGGGGACCTCCTACGAGCAGTACTTC.

The chain uses TRBV24-1 and TRBJ2-3, with 8 bases aligning to TRBD1. Germline loops: CDR1 KGHDR, CDR2 SFDVKD. CDR3 size: 16 residues. With V trimmed by 5 bases and J by 3 bases, 9 bases remained unmatched. For the CDR3, the DNA is TGTGCCACCAGTGGCGGACAGGGAGGTTGGACAGATACGCAGTATTTT. Translation gives CATSGGQGGWTDTQYF.

The chain recombines TRBV6-1 with TRBJ2-1, with 10 bases fitting TRBD1. The CDR3 is 16 residues long. Germline lookup yields CDR1 MNHNS and CDR2 SASEGT. V was clipped by 6 bases and J by 5 bases; unmatched bases: 10. The DNA of the CDR3 is TGTGCCAGCAGCCCACAGAGGACAGGGGGTGACAATGAGCAGTTCTTC. Its protein product is CASSPQRTGGDNEQFF.

The rearrangement uses TRBV6-1 and TRBJ2-3; D is possibly TRBD2 (6 bases). The CDR3 has 14 amino acids. Germline CDR1 MNHNS, CDR2 SASEGT. V lost 7 bases to trimming and J lost 2 bases, with 13 bases between them. The CDR3, as DNA: TGTGCCAGCACGTGGACTACCTACACAGATACGCAGTATTTT. As protein: CASTWTTYTDTQYF.

V and J are TRBV5-6 and TRBJ2-1; a weak D match, TRBD2 (6 bases). The length of the CDR3 is 13 residues. V was cut by 2 bases and J by 7 bases, with 10 bases left in between. Germline values: CDR1 SGHDT, CDR2 YYEEEE. The chain's CDR3 is CASSFAGPNEQFF. The CDR3 region has the DNA TGTGCCAGCAGCTTTGCGGGACCGAATGAGCAGTTCTTC.

CDR3 sequence reads: CASSYRMGASEKLFF. Written as DNA, the CDR3 is TGTGCCAGCAGCTACCGGATGGGGGCGAGTGAAAAACTGTTTTTT. The chain employs TRBV3-1 and TRBJ1-4; D is perhaps TRBD1 (6 bases). V gave up 5 bases and J gave up 7 bases, with 17 bases separating them. The CDR3 spans 15 residues. Germline V CDR1 and CDR2: LGHDT, YNNKEL (reference sequence).

The genes are TRBV9 and TRBJ2-7, with 16 bases fitting TRBD2. The CDR3 loop spans 23 amino acids. CDR1 SGDLS and CDR2 YYNGEE come from the germline V gene. V shed 0 bases and J 6 bases; nucleotides not matched to a gene: 24. This CDR3 is CASSVVRDRGRPGTSGRASEQYF. In DNA, the CDR3 is TGTGCCAGCAGCGTAGTTCGGGACAGGGGCCGCCCCGGGACTAGCGGGAGGGCATCCGAGCAGTACTTC.

This clonotype was counted between two and nine times. V is TRBV5-5 and J is TRBJ2-1; no clear D. The CDR3 is 15 residues long. CDR1 is SGHKS, CDR2 YYEKEE, per germline (reference sequence). The V gene lost 0 bases and the J gene lost 8 bases, with 15 bases spanning the gap. The CDR3, as DNA: TGTGCCAGCAGCTTGGAGGTCACTGGGCTCCATGAGCAGTTCTTC. It specifies CASSLEVTGLHEQFF.

The V gene is TRBV6-1, the J gene TRBJ2-7; D unresolved. The CDR3 has 18 residues. The V gene lost 6 bases and the J gene lost 3 bases, with 27 bases spanning the gap. Germline V gives CDR1 MNHNS, CDR2 SASEGT. The CDR3 DNA reads as TGTGCCAGCAGAATGGACCTAAAAAGTCCTATAAGAATCTACGAGCAGTACTTC. Translated: CASRMDLKSPIRIYEQYF.

The chain combines TRBV12-3 or TRBV12-4 with TRBJ1-5, with 11 bases aligning to TRBD1. Germline trimming cut 3 bases from V and 5 bases from J; bases unmatched to any gene: 6. The CDR3 length is 16 residues. Here the CDR3 reads CASSFSRDRGYQPQHF. CDR3 in DNA: TGTGCCAGCAGTTTTTCGAGGGACAGGGGGTATCAGCCCCAGCATTTT.

This clonotype came up many times. The V call is TRBV7-9, the J call TRBJ1-4; no definite D call. The V and J ends lost 1 base and 0 bases respectively, with 6 bases between them. CDR1 SEHNR and CDR2 FQNEAQ come from the germline V gene (reference sequence). CDR3 length: 15 amino acids. DNA for the CDR3: TGTGCCAGCAGCTTAGAGTCGGCAACTAATGAAAAACTGTTTTTT. Translation gives CASSLESATNEKLFF.

This clonotype was observed a handful of times. This chain connects TRBV7-9 to TRBJ2-5; 8 nucleotides agree with TRBD2. The CDR3 is made up of 16 amino acids. Trimming at V came to 3 bases and at J to 2 bases, leaving 8 bases not matched to a gene. The V gene's germline CDR1 is SEHNR and CDR2 FQNEAQ (reference sequence). CDR3 amino acids: CASSFAGTRGQETQYF. In DNA, the CDR3 is TGTGCCAGCAGCTTTGCCGGGACTAGGGGGCAAGAGACCCAGTACTTC.

The chain links TRBV6-1 to TRBJ2-7; D unresolved. The CDR3 runs 15 residues. Germline CDR1 MNHNS, CDR2 SASEGT. V was cut by 2 bases and J by 2 bases, with 13 bases left in between. In DNA, the CDR3 is TGTGCCAGCAGTGAAAGCCGGTTACGGACCTACGAGCAGTACTTC. This sequence encodes CASSESRLRTYEQYF.

The CDR3 region is CASSLRGSGGFGETQYF. The CDR3 DNA follows: TGTGCCAGCAGTTTAAGGGGGTCCGGCGGTTTTGGAGAGACCCAGTACTTC. The chain joins TRBV12-3 or TRBV12-4 to TRBJ2-5; the D gene is possibly TRBD1 (6 bases). This CDR3 contains 17 residues. V lost 2 bases and J lost 4, with 20 bases in between.

CDR3 protein: CASSYMVYNEQFF. CDR3 in DNA: TGTGCCAGCAGTTACATGGTATACAATGAGCAGTTCTTC. V usage is TRBV6-2 or TRBV6-3 and J usage is TRBJ2-1; D gene uncertain. V lost 2 bases and J 4 bases, leaving 6 bases between the germline ends. CDR1 is MNHEY, CDR2 SVGEGT, per germline. The CDR3 totals 13 residues.

The chain links TRBV12-3 or TRBV12-4 to TRBJ1-3; perhaps TRBD1 as D (6 bases). With 2 bases removed from V and 3 bases from J, the gap between germline ends came to 8 bases. The CDR3 is made up of 14 amino acids. For the CDR3, the DNA is TGTGCCAGCAGTTTACAGGGGTTTGGAAACACCATATATTTT. Translation gives CASSLQGFGNTIYF.

The CDR3 protein is CASSLTAYYEQYF. The CDR3 region has the DNA TGTGCCAGCAGCTTAACAGCATACTACGAGCAGTACTTC. The chain recombines TRBV7-2 with TRBJ2-7; D unresolved. Trimming took off 2 bases at V and 3 bases at J, with 8 bases between the two ends. The CDR3 has 13 amino acids. Germline lookup yields CDR1 SGHTA and CDR2 FQGNSA. The complete variable domain, with remaining parts taken from reference TRBV7-2 and TRBJ2-7, reads GAGVSQSPSNKVTEKGKDVELRCDPISGHTALYWYRQSLGQGLEFLIYFQGNSAPDKSGLPSDRFSAERTGGSVSTLTIQRTQQEDSAVYLCASSLTAYYEQYFGPGTRLTVT.

This chain links TRBV20-1 with TRBJ2-1, with D perhaps TRBD1 or TRBD2 (5 bases each). V was clipped by 0 bases and J by 2 bases, with 14 bases between them. Germline CDR1 reads DFQATT; CDR2 reads SNEGSKA (reference sequence). This CDR3 region has 16 residues. The CDR3: CSAREHGAETYNEQFF. In nucleotides, the CDR3 is TGCAGTGCTAGAGAGCACGGGGCCGAAACCTACAATGAGCAGTTCTTC.

This clonotype was observed a few times. V is TRBV29-1 and J is TRBJ2-7; TRBD2 aligns across 12 bases. Germline lookup yields CDR1 SQVTM and CDR2 ANQGSEA. V lost 7 bases and J lost 0; bases outside the gene matches: 4. The CDR3 length is 14 residues. The CDR3 DNA sequence: TGCAGCGCCGTGACTAGCGGGAGCTCCTACGAGCAGTACTTC. This sequence encodes CSAVTSGSSYEQYF.

The rearrangement links TRBV7-6 to TRBJ2-7; tentative D call: TRBD1 (6 bases). Germline CDR1 and CDR2: SGHVS and FNYEAQ. This CDR3 contains 15 residues. Between the trimmed V and J ends, which lost 1 base and 5 bases, there was a span of 15 bases. The CDR3 reads CASSLERTDLDEQYF. CDR3 sequence (DNA): TGTGCCAGCAGCTTAGAGCGGACAGACTTAGACGAGCAGTACTTC.